One T cell receptor beta chain is described in this entry. This sample is part of a study of cytomegalovirus exposure and HLA in healthy donors. CMV serostatus data were not documented for this donor. Primers: 60 Vbeta forward and 13 Jbeta reverse. Clones were read by immunoSEQ multiplex PCR, and TCRdb kept only the in-frame ones, dropping some. The sample lists around 150,000 clones, 70% to 80% occurring once. This CDR3 has 14 amino acids. The V gene end was trimmed by 8 bases and the J gene end by 3 bases; junction bases not matched to a gene: 5. Germline V gene data show CDR1 as MGHDK and CDR2 as SYGVNS.

The sequenced sample was PBMCs. This TCR came from a human donor in good health. The gene calls are TRBV25-1 and TRBJ1-5, with 9 bases fitting TRBD1. The CDR3 bases are TGTGCCAGCGGTTGGACAGGGGACAATCAGCCCCAGCATTTT. Its translation is CASGWTGDNQPQHF.